Following are 21 T cell receptor beta chains from one sample sequenced in a study of T cell repertoires in cytomegalovirus infection. In TCRdb, the reads were re-called with MiXCR into one record per CDR3 protein. Altogether 250,000 to 300,000 distinct CDR3 sequences are present, about an eighth being singletons, with the ten largest covering roughly 8.9%. The sample was PBMCs. The receptors derive from a human donor in good health (CMV status not recorded). Some clones in this sample may be carry-over from other donors' samples.

This clonotype was seen ten or more times. The J gene is TRBJ2-5, the V gene TRBV11-3; 7 positions match TRBD1. The germline gives CDR1 SGHNT, CDR2 YENEEA. With 9 bases clipped from V and 1 base from J, the junction kept 5 bases outside the gene matches. This CDR3 has 13 amino acids. In DNA, the CDR3 is TGTGCCAGGCGACAGGGCACCCAAGAGACCCAGTACTTC. Amino acid sequence: CARRQGTQETQYF.

This chain joins TRBV18 and TRBJ2-5; TRBD2 agrees at 7 bases. The V gene's germline CDR1 is KGHSH and CDR2 LQKENI. The CDR3 contains 15 residues. V trimming: 1 base; J trimming: 5 bases; junction bases outside the gene matches: 7. Here the CDR3 DNA reads TGTGCCAGCTCACCACGGCGGGGGTTTGACGAGACCCAGTACTTC. Amino acid sequence: CASSPRRGFDETQYF.

This clonotype occurred a few times. This chain links TRBV11-2 with TRBJ1-1; D might be TRBD1 (5 bases). The CDR3 length is 14 residues. Germline CDR1 and CDR2: SGHAT and FQNNGV. V shed 5 bases and J shed 0 bases, with 10 bases lying between them. CDR3 sequence: CASSGKGVNTEAFF. CDR3 nucleotide sequence: TGTGCCAGCAGCGGGAAAGGGGTGAACACTGAAGCTTTCTTT. Based on the CDR3 plus reference TRBV11-2 and TRBJ1-1, the full variable domain is EAGVAQSPRYKIIEKRQSVAFWCNPISGHATLYWYQQILGQGPKLLIQFQNNGVVDDSQLPKDRFSAERLKGVDSTLKIQPAKLEDSAVYLCASSGKGVNTEAFFGQGTRLTVV.

This chain links TRBV12-3 or TRBV12-4 with TRBJ1-5; TRBD1 might be the D (6 bases). This CDR3 region has 16 residues. V lost 7 bases and J lost 0, with 16 bases in between. CDR3 coding DNA: TGTGCCAGCAATAGGGGGGGGGGGAATAGCAATCAGCCCCAGCATTTT. It codes for CASNRGGGNSNQPQHF.

This clonotype has only a few counts. This rearrangement joins TRBV7-9 to TRBJ2-7; 9 nucleotides line up with TRBD1. Germline lookup yields CDR1 SEHNR and CDR2 FQNEAQ (reference sequence). J was trimmed by 5 bases and V by 8 bases; bases with no gene match: 4. There are 12 residues in the CDR3. The CDR3 bases are TGTGCCAGCTTCGGACAGGGGAACGAGCAGTACTTC. Its translation is CASFGQGNEQYF. Using reference TRBV7-9 and TRBJ2-7 for the parts outside the CDR3, the full variable domain is DTGVSQNPRHKITKRGQNVTFRCDPISEHNRLYWYRQTLGQGPEFLTYFQNEAQLEKSRLLSDRFSAERPKGSFSTLEIQRTEQGDSAMYLCASFGQGNEQYFGPGTRLTVT.

This clonotype was picked up a small number of times. The chain carries TRBV6-2 or TRBV6-3 and TRBJ2-3; the D is unclear. Trimming cost V 5 bases and J 1 base, with 7 bases left between them. CDR1 and CDR2 (germline): MNHEY, SVGEGT. The CDR3 is made up of 13 amino acids. The DNA for the CDR3 is TGTGCCAGCAGTGGGATGGGCACAGATACGCAGTATTTT. It is translated as CASSGMGTDTQYF.

The genes are TRBV6-6 and TRBJ1-1; no reliable D call. Germline V gene lookup returns CDR1 MNHNY and CDR2 SVGAGI (reference sequence). CDR3 length equals 11 residues. Trimming took 6 bases from V and 8 from J, leaving 10 bases between them. CDR3: CASRASSEAFF. CDR3 bases: TGTGCCAGCAGGGCCAGTTCGGAAGCTTTCTTT.

This clonotype was recorded many times. The rearrangement joins TRBV7-2 to TRBJ1-5; no clear D gene. This CDR3 contains 15 residues. V was pared by 1 base and J by 3 bases, with 10 bases between. Germline values: CDR1 SGHTA, CDR2 FQGNSA. CDR3 sequence: CASSLDSRDNQPQHF. CDR3 sequence (DNA): TGTGCCAGCAGCTTAGACAGTCGGGACAATCAGCCCCAGCATTTT.

This clonotype was seen a few times. V and J are TRBV19 and TRBJ1-6; D is uncertain. Germline lookup yields CDR1 LNHDA and CDR2 SQIVND (reference sequence). There are 12 residues in the CDR3. Trimming took 3 bases from V and 10 from J, leaving 7 bases between them. The CDR3 loop reads CASSIPGSPLHF. The CDR3 DNA follows: TGTGCCAGTAGTATTCCAGGATCACCCCTCCACTTT.

This clonotype has a handful of counts. The chain is built from TRBV5-6 and TRBJ1-2; 9 bases agree with TRBD1. The germline CDR1 and CDR2 sequences are SGHDT and YYEEEE. The CDR3 has 15 residues. V gave up 4 bases and J gave up 2 bases; unmatched junction bases: 6. In nucleotides, the CDR3 is TGTGCCAGCAGCCCCTGGGACAGGGTGAACTATGGCTACACCTTC. Translation gives CASSPWDRVNYGYTF.

In this sample, this clonotype turned up many times. The genes are TRBV6-2 or TRBV6-3 and TRBJ2-7; the D gene is possibly TRBD1 (6 bases). Germline V CDR1 and CDR2: MNHEY, SVGEGT. This CDR3 comprises 16 residues. V shed 0 bases and J shed 0 bases, with 12 bases lying between them. CDR3 DNA: TGTGCCAGCAGTTACTCCCGGGACAAGCCCTCCTACGAGCAGTACTTC. Translated, it gives CASSYSRDKPSYEQYF.

This clonotype appeared a few times. The gene calls are TRBV20-1 and TRBJ2-1; D perhaps matches TRBD2 (6 bases). Trimming took 0 bases from V and 8 from J, leaving 17 bases between them. Germline V gives CDR1 DFQATT, CDR2 SNEGSKA (reference sequence). This CDR3 has 15 residues. In DNA form, the CDR3 reads TGCAGTGCTAGAGATCCGAGCGGGCCTGGGGATGAGCAGTTCTTC. The encoded protein is CSARDPSGPGDEQFF.

This clonotype was counted a few times. The chain joins TRBV5-6 to TRBJ2-7, with D unresolved. V was trimmed by 4 bases and J by 3 bases, leaving 11 bases between them. The CDR3 has 13 amino acids. The germline CDR1 and CDR2 sequences are SGHDT and YYEEEE. CDR3: CASSGVLVYEQYF. The CDR3 DNA follows: TGTGCCAGCAGCGGAGTACTGGTCTACGAGCAGTACTTC.

This clonotype was counted between two and nine times. The V gene is TRBV15, the J gene TRBJ2-5; TRBD2 matches 11 bases. Losses at the gene ends were 0 bases for V and 5 bases for J; bases not matched to a gene: 5. From germline, CDR1 is LNHNV and CDR2 YYDKDF (reference sequence). The CDR3 has 16 amino acids. The CDR3 is CATSRDLAGGMETQYF. The CDR3 nucleotides are TGTGCCACCAGCAGAGATCTAGCGGGAGGCATGGAGACCCAGTACTTC.

To note about this clonotype: Given a much more abundant clone one base away, this may be a read error. The chain joins TRBV7-2 to TRBJ2-5; no clear D. V was pared by 1 base and J by 1 base, with 10 bases between. This CDR3 region has 15 residues. Germline values: CDR1 SGHTA, CDR2 FQGNSA. In nucleotides, the CDR3 is TGTGCCAGCAGCTTAGATTTCGGAGTCCAAGAGACCCAGTACTTC. This sequence encodes CASSLDFGVQETQYF.

This clonotype was seen at least ten times. J is TRBJ1-1 and V is TRBV7-2, with 7 bases lining up with TRBD1. Germline loops: CDR1 SGHTA, CDR2 FQGNSA. This CDR3 spans 14 amino acids. Germline trimming cut 6 bases from V and 1 base from J; bases unmatched to any gene: 5. The CDR3 loop is CASSRDSSNTEAFF. The CDR3, as DNA: TGTGCCAGCAGTCGGGACAGCTCGAACACTGAAGCTTTCTTT.

This clonotype was detected only a few times. The genes are TRBV6-4 and TRBJ2-2, with D perhaps assigned TRBD1 or TRBD2 (5 bases each). V was cut by 0 bases and J by 3 bases, with 8 bases left in between. Germline lookup yields CDR1 MRHNA and CDR2 SNTAGT. This CDR3 comprises 15 residues. The CDR3 DNA reads as TGTGCCAGCAGTGACTCAGGGGACGACACCGGGGAGCTGTTTTTT. Its protein product is CASSDSGDDTGELFF.

The table lists this clonotype with many counts. V and J are TRBV7-2 and TRBJ2-3, with TRBD1 matching 11 bases. Trimming took 5 bases from V and 5 from J; bases not matched to a gene: 6. The germline CDR1 and CDR2 sequences are SGHTA and FQGNSA. The CDR3 runs 15 residues. CDR3: CASSTDRGRLDTQYF. For the CDR3, the DNA is TGTGCCAGCAGCACGGACAGGGGGCGTTTAGATACGCAGTATTTT.

A few counts support this clonotype. This chain uses TRBV5-1 with TRBJ2-3; 11 nucleotides match TRBD2. Unmatched junction bases numbered 10, after V lost 5 bases and J lost 5 bases. This CDR3 has 16 amino acids. Germline CDR1 reads SGHRS; CDR2 reads YFSETQ. The CDR3 region has the DNA TGCGCCAGCAGAGGCATAGCGGGAGGGCCCGGAGATACGCAGTATTTT. This translates into CASRGIAGGPGDTQYF.

The chain links TRBV6-5 to TRBJ1-1; TRBD1 agrees at 7 bases. This CDR3 has 12 residues. Germline V gene data show CDR1 as MNHEY and CDR2 as SVGAGI. V dropped 7 bases and J dropped 3; count of bases not matched to a gene: 2. The CDR3 region has the DNA TGTGCCAGCACCAGGGGGGACACTGAAGCTTTCTTT. It is translated as CASTRGDTEAFF.

This clonotype has more than one count but fewer than ten. The genes are TRBV3-1 and TRBJ2-3, with TRBD2 matching over 10 bases. The V gene's germline CDR1 is LGHDT and CDR2 YNNKEL (reference sequence). The junction had 5 bases not matched to a gene; V was cut back by 1 base and J by 7 bases. The CDR3 length is 15 residues. The CDR3 region is CASSQGTSGSNTQYF. In nucleotides, the CDR3 is TGTGCCAGCAGCCAAGGGACTAGCGGATCCAATACGCAGTATTTT.